This T cell receptor (beta chain) was observed in a study of blood T cell repertoires in COVID-19. Study summary: Nucleic acid was either cDNA or gDNA, and it came from T cells, B-cell-depleted T cells, or PBMCs.

Cohort placement rested on clinical history that participants reported themselves. Each recovered donor of Cohort 3 presented with two negative PCRs, clearance, or symptom resolution. Using immunoSEQ multiplex PCR, the repertoire was profiled, and TCRdb retains in-frame clones only, with some absent. The repertoire has roughly 230,000 clones, about 86% of them found once; the top ten carry 3.4%. This clonotype was sampled from a man aged 45-60 years who had recovered from COVID-19. Input material: PBMCs or T cells enriched from blood (not recorded which).

In DNA form, the CDR3 reads TGTGCCAGCGGCACAGGGTTGGTCTCTGGGGCCAACGTCCTGACTTTC. Amino acid sequence: CASGTGLVSGANVLTF. The V gene is TRBV3-1 (or the pseudogene TRBV3-2), the J gene TRBJ2-6; TRBD1 is a possible D gene (6 bases). V was shortened by 8 bases and J by 0 bases, with 14 bases between the two germline ends. The germline V gene encodes CDR1 LGHDT and CDR2 YNNKEL (reference sequence). The CDR3 has 16 amino acids.